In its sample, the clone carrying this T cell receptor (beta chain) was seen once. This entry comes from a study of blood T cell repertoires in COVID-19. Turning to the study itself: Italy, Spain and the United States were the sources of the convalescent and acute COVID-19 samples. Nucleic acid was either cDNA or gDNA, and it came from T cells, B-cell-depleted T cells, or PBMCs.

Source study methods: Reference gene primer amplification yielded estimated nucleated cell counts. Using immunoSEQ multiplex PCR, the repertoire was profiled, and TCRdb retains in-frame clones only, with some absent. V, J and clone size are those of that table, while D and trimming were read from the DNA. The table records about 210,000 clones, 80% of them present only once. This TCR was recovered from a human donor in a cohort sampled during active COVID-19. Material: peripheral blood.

The CDR3 sequence: CSVGKRDSYNTEAFF. In DNA form, the CDR3 reads TGCAGCGTGGGAAAAAGGGACAGCTACAACACTGAAGCTTTCTTT. V gene TRBV29-1 combines with J gene TRBJ1-1; 7 bases line up with TRBD1. Germline V gives CDR1 SQVTM, CDR2 ANQGSEA. The CDR3 totals 15 residues. The V segment lost 6 bases and the J segment 2 bases; nucleotides outside the gene matches: 12.